This T cell receptor beta chain was recovered during a study of blood T cell repertoires in COVID-19. As for the study in general: Sites across the United States, Italy and Spain contributed samples from acute and convalescent COVID-19. PBMCs, B-cell-depleted T cells, or T cells were the source of the cDNA or gDNA that made up the material.

Authors' data handling: How many nucleated cells were present was estimated from reference gene primer amplification. Assay used: immunoSEQ multiplex PCR; TCRdb lists only in-frame clones, some missing. Clone size and V and J calls were adopted from that table, with D and trimming inferred from the DNA. The repertoire holds approximately 50,000 clones, with roughly nine tenths as singletons. CDR1 and CDR2 (germline): SGHRS, YFSETQ. The CDR3 is 15 amino acids. With V trimmed by 2 bases and J by 12 bases, 12 bases remained unmatched. This receptor was identified in a human donor in a cohort sampled during active COVID-19. This chain uses TRBV5-1 with TRBJ2-1; 9 nucleotides line up with TRBD1. Sequencing was carried out using peripheral blood. CDR3 amino acids: CASSFTSPGQGGQFF. The CDR3 DNA follows: TGCGCCAGCAGCTTTACTTCACCGGGACAGGGTGGGCAGTTCTTC.